Listed below are T cell receptor beta chains from one sample, sequenced in a study of T-cell memory formation after mild COVID-19. TCRdb re-called the 5' RACE reads through MiXCR, storing one row per CDR3 protein. The sample lists 550,000 to 600,000 distinct CDR3 sequences, 17% occurring once. The specimen was PBMCs or a T cell subset sorted from them (not recorded which). The origin of the receptors is an adult woman who had mild COVID-19 (a few samples of this study predate the infection). Cell type and time point are not known. Both conserved end residues are trimmed from each CDR3. The D gene is left open where the match is weak.

TRBJ2-1 | TRBV29-1 | TRBD1 | SVPRDRGPNNEQF
TRBJ1-2 | TRBV6-5 | . | ASSYSKVSRGIGGYT
TRBJ1-2 | TRBV10-3 | . | AISSDEMGGNRVGYT
TRBJ2-5 | TRBV11-3 | . | ASSSLWAETQY
TRBJ2-7 | TRBV11-2 | . | ASSLDLGGSYEQY
TRBJ2-3 | TRBV12-3/TRBV12-4 | TRBD1 | ASSRQGFTDTQY
TRBJ2-7 | TRBV25-1 | TRBD1 | ASSETGLGSYEQY
TRBJ2-1 | TRBV14 | . | ASSLTPRAGGEQF
TRBJ2-7 | TRBV28 | . | ASSSPQLAPYEQY
TRBJ1-1 | TRBV5-1 | . | ASSLDYGTSAQAF
TRBJ2-7 | TRBV7-9 | . | ASSLGWTAFGINVPEQY
TRBJ2-7 | TRBV7-6 | TRBD1 | ASSLGQGRIYEQY
TRBJ1-4 | TRBV7-9 | . | ASSFGGLANEKLF
TRBJ1-6 | TRBV20-1 | TRBD1 | SARDLEGQGTYNSPLH
TRBJ2-5 | TRBV5-1 | TRBD2 | ASSLGSGRLQETQY
TRBJ1-1 | TRBV7-9 | TRBD1 | ASSSQGVNTEAF
TRBJ1-5 | TRBV5-1 | . | ASSSTQGGKQPQH
TRBJ1-5 | TRBV20-1 | . | SARVGASDLNQPQH